These T cell receptor beta chains were read from a single sample in a study of long-term antiretroviral therapy in people with HIV. Using immunoSEQ multiplex PCR, the repertoire was profiled, and TCRdb retains in-frame clones only, with some absent. The sample lists fewer than 25,000 clones, approximately 80% seen once, with more than 15% in the top ten. Here the sequenced sample was unsorted PBMCs, taken at the start of antiretroviral therapy, before treatment. The receptors here all came from a woman younger than 30 with HIV. Each CDR3 is given with its conserved first and last residue. A D gene is named only where the DNA matches it firmly. Rows give clone size only sometimes, using once, few, many, or a class for an expanded clone.

NA	NA	TRBJ1-4	TRBV5-1	TGCGCCAGCAGCTTATTGACAGGCACTAATGAAAAACTGTTTTTT	CASSLLTGTNEKLFF
NA	NA	TRBJ2-6	TRBV2	TGTGCCAGCCATTTTGAGGGGGGGCCTGGGGCCAACGTCCTGACTTTC	CASHFEGGPGANVLTF
NA	TRBD2	TRBJ2-1	TRBV28	TGTGCCAGCAGTTTGCCTAGCGGGAGGGGTGAGCAGTTCTTC	CASSLPSGRGEQFF
NA	TRBD2	TRBJ2-1	TRBV5-1	TGCGCCAGCAGCTGGGCAGCGGGGGGGCCGGAAAGCTACAATGAGCAGTTCTTC	CASSWAAGGPESYNEQFF
few	NA	TRBJ2-1	TRBV6-6	TGTGCCAGCAGTCAGGGGACATGGAATGAGCAGTTCTTC	CASSQGTWNEQFF
NA	NA	TRBJ2-5	TRBV6-5	TGTGCCAGCAGTTACGGACCACAAGAGACCCAGTACTTC	CASSYGPQETQYF
NA	NA	TRBJ1-1	TRBV6-1	TGTGCCAGCAGTGAAGAAGCAGGGCCGAACACTGAAGCTTTCTTT	CASSEEAGPNTEAFF
medium-sized	NA	TRBJ1-1	TRBV18	TGTGCCAGCTCACCAACGGGACAATTGAACACTGAAGCTTTCTTT	CASSPTGQLNTEAFF
NA	NA	TRBJ2-5	TRBV5-1	TGCGCCAGCAGCAGGAACCAGGGCCCCCAAGAGACCCAGTACTTC	CASSRNQGPQETQYF
NA	TRBD1	TRBJ1-2	TRBV5-1	TGCGCCAGCAGCAGAGGACAGGGGGAAAGTGGCTACACCTTC	CASSRGQGESGYTF
NA	TRBD2	TRBJ2-3	TRBV7-9	TGTGCCAGCCGAACCAAGCGGGAGAAAGATACGCAGTATTTT	CASRTKREKDTQYF
NA	NA	TRBJ2-7	TRBV11-2	TGTGCCAGCACCGGGCTCGGGGGCAACGAGCAGTACTTC	CASTGLGGNEQYF
NA	NA	TRBJ1-2	TRBV28	TGTGCCAGCAGTCATGATCCAGTCATGGACAGCATCCCGGACTATGGCTACACCTTC	CASSHDPVMDSIPDYGYTF
NA	TRBD1	TRBJ1-4	TRBV5-1	TGCGCCAGCAAGGGACAGGGGTCTGAAAAACTGTTTTTT	CASKGQGSEKLFF
NA	TRBD1	TRBJ2-7	TRBV27	TGTGCCAGCAGTTTATTAGGGTCCCTCGGGACAGGGCCCCACGAGCAGTACTTC	CASSLLGSLGTGPHEQYF
NA	NA	TRBJ2-7	TRBV30	TGTGCCTGGAGCGCTGAGGGGGGCTACGAGCAGTACTTC	CAWSAEGGYEQYF
once	NA	TRBJ1-4	TRBV18	TGTGCCAGCTCACCACAGGGAACAACAACTAATGAAAAACTGTTTTTT	CASSPQGTTTNEKLFF
few	NA	TRBJ2-7	TRBV10-1	TGCGCCAGCAGCGATACCGACTCCTACGAGCAGTACTTC	CASSDTDSYEQYF
NA	TRBD2	TRBJ2-2	TRBV9	TGTGCCAGCAGCGTACCTAGCGGGGGGGCCGGAACCGGGGAGCTGTTTTTT	CASSVPSGGAGTGELFF
NA	TRBD2	TRBJ2-2	TRBV9	TGTGCCAGCATGGGTCAGGCGGGAGGGCCAGGCGGGGAGCTGTTTTTT	CASMGQAGGPGGELFF
NA	TRBD2	TRBJ2-1	TRBV5-1	TGCGCCAGCAGCCCGGGACTAGCGGGGTCGGGAACCGGGAGTGAGCAGTTCTTC	CASSPGLAGSGTGSEQFF
few	NA	TRBJ1-3	TRBV5-4	TGTGCCAGCAGCTTGGACATCACTGGAAACACCATATATTTT	CASSLDITGNTIYF
NA	TRBD2	TRBJ2-3	TRBV7-3	TGTGCCAGCAGCTCAGGGATGGGGGGGGATACGCAGTATTTT	CASSSGMGGDTQYF
NA	NA	TRBJ1-2	TRBV29-1	TGCAGCGTTGGTTCTTGGGTGTCTAACTATGGCTACACCTTC	CSVGSWVSNYGYTF
few	NA	TRBJ1-6	TRBV6-5	TGTGCCAGCAGTTACGAGGGACCTTATAATTCACCCCTCCACTTT	CASSYEGPYNSPLHF
NA	NA	TRBJ2-1	TRBV10-1	TGCGCCAGCAGTAACGGAGACGGGCTGAATGAGCAGTTCTTC	CASSNGDGLNEQFF
medium-sized	TRBD1	TRBJ2-7	TRBV6-5	TGTGCCAGCAGCCTGGACAGGCAGCCTCCCTACGAGCAGTACTTC	CASSLDRQPPYEQYF
NA	TRBD2	TRBJ2-1	TRBV7-9	TGTGCCAGCAGCTCAGAACTAGCGGGACCATACAATGAGCAGTTCTTC	CASSSELAGPYNEQFF
NA	TRBD1	TRBJ2-7	TRBV7-8	TGTGCCAGCAGCTTAGAACAGGGGTCCGACGAGCAGTACTTC	CASSLEQGSDEQYF
NA	NA	TRBJ1-2	TRBV18	TGTGCCAGCTCACCGGGTGGTAACTATGGCTACACCTTC	CASSPGGNYGYTF
NA	TRBD2	TRBJ2-5	TRBV28	TGTGCCAGCAGTTGGACTAGCCTACAAGAGACCCAGTACTTC	CASSWTSLQETQYF
NA	NA	TRBJ1-5	TRBV11-2	TGTGCCAGCAGCTTAGCTGGTCAGCCCCAGCATTTT	CASSLAGQPQHF
NA	TRBD1	TRBJ1-3	TRBV13	TGTGCCAGCAGCTTAACAGGGGCGGGAAACACCATATATTTT	CASSLTGAGNTIYF
NA	NA	TRBJ2-1	TRBV6-5	TGTGCCAGCACGGCCAGGCCCAATGAGTTGCAGTTCTTC	CASTARPNELQFF
few	NA	TRBJ1-6	TRBV5-4	TGTGCCAGCAGCAGGGGGGGTGATTCCCTCCACTTT	CASSRGGDSLHF
NA	TRBD2	TRBJ2-3	TRBV27	TGTGCCAGCAGTAGACTAGCGGGGGGGGTGTCAGATACGCAGTATTTT	CASSRLAGGVSDTQYF
NA	TRBD2	TRBJ2-7	TRBV5-1	TGCGCCAGCAGCTTGAGGACTAGTTCCTACGAGCAGTACTTC	CASSLRTSSYEQYF
NA	TRBD1	TRBJ2-1	TRBV29-1	TGCAGCGTTGGAACGGGACAGCAGTTTTACAATGAGCAGTTCTTC	CSVGTGQQFYNEQFF
NA	NA	TRBJ1-1	TRBV4-1	TGCGCCAGCAGCCCGCAACAGGAGAGTGGGACTGAAGCTTTCTTT	CASSPQQESGTEAFF
once	NA	TRBJ1-2	TRBV5-4	TGTGCCAGCACCCTTTTTAAGAGGGGGGTGTTCTATGGCTACACCTTC	CASTLFKRGVFYGYTF
NA	NA	TRBJ2-7	TRBV27	TGTGCCAGCAGTTTTCATTTCCGGGACGGTGGATCCTACGAGCAGTACTTC	CASSFHFRDGGSYEQYF
NA	NA	TRBJ2-3	TRBV2	TGTGCCATCAATTCGGGGGGCACAGATACGCAGTATTTT	CAINSGGTDTQYF
NA	NA	TRBJ2-3	TRBV7-2	TGTGCCAGCCTCTCACTGTTGGGTTCTAGCACAGATACGCAGTATTTT	CASLSLLGSSTDTQYF
NA	TRBD2	TRBJ2-1	TRBV28	TGTGCCAGCAGTTCGCCAAGCTTAGCGGGAGTTGAGCAGTTCTTC	CASSSPSLAGVEQFF
NA	NA	TRBJ1-2	TRBV30	TGTGCCTGGAGTGTACAGGGTGACTATGGCTACACCTTC	CAWSVQGDYGYTF
once	NA	TRBJ1-2	TRBV2	TGTGCCATCCGAGGACAGAGACACTATGGCTACACCTTC	CAIRGQRHYGYTF
NA	TRBD1	TRBJ1-4	TRBV28	TGTGCCAGCAGTTTTGGTTTCCGCGGCAGGGGGCTCGAAAAACTGTTTTTT	CASSFGFRGRGLEKLFF
NA	TRBD1	TRBJ2-7	TRBV5-1	TGCGCCAGCAGCTTGGCCGGACAGGGAGACGAGCAGTACTTC	CASSLAGQGDEQYF
NA	NA	TRBJ2-7	TRBV7-9	TGTGCCAGCAGCGGATCTAATACGCACTACGAGCAGTACTTC	CASSGSNTHYEQYF
NA	TRBD1	TRBJ1-2	TRBV28	TGTGCCAGCACCGAAACAGGGGTGCGGGTCTATGGCTACACCTTC	CASTETGVRVYGYTF
NA	NA	TRBJ2-5	TRBV6-6	TGTGCCAGCAGTTTTAAGGGAAGGGGGACCCAGTACTTC	CASSFKGRGTQYF
NA	TRBD1	TRBJ2-3	TRBV4-1	TGCGCCAGCAGCCAACAGGACAGGGGAGGCACAGATACGCAGTATTTT	CASSQQDRGGTDTQYF